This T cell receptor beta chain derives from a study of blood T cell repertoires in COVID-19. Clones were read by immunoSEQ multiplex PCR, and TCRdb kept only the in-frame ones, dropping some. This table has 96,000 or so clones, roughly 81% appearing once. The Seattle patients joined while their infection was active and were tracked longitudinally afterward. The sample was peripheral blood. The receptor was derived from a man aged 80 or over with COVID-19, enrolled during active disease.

CDR3 DNA sequence: TGTGCCTGGAGGGCTGGGCAGGGGTCACCCCTCCACTTT. Encoded protein: CAWRAGQGSPLHF. The V call is TRBV30, the J call TRBJ1-6; perhaps TRBD1 as D (6 bases). CDR1 and CDR2 from the germline V gene are GTSNPN and SVGIG (reference sequence). The CDR3 sequence is 13 residues long. V lost 3 bases and J 10 bases, leaving 13 bases between the germline ends.